Following are 10 T cell receptor beta chains from one sample sequenced in a study of shared clonotypes between healthy human individuals. Here immunoSEQ multiplex PCR was the method, and the copy in TCRdb shows in-frame clones only, minus some. The table shows fewer than 1 million clones, with 95% to 97% occurring only once. Terminally differentiated effector memory CD45RA+ cells were left out of the naive CD8 fraction, which was CD45RO-negative and positively selected for CCR7. The specimen sequenced was naive CD8+ T cells sorted from blood. These receptors all stem from a young man in good health.

The chain uses TRBV7-6 and TRBJ2-7; 7 positions agree with TRBD1. This CDR3 is 15 amino acids long. The trim removed 5 bases at V and 4 bases at J, leaving 11 bases unmatched. Looked up from germline, CDR1 is SGHVS and CDR2 is FNYEAQ. In nucleotides, the CDR3 is TGTGCCAGCAGCAAGTCCGAGGGGGCCGGATACGAGCAGTACTTC. It codes for CASSKSEGAGYEQYF. Looking up the rest from reference TRBV7-6 and TRBJ2-7 gives the full variable domain: GAGVSQSPRYKVTKRGQDVALRCDPISGHVSLYWYRQALGQGPEFLTYFNYEAQQDKSGLPNDRFSAERPEGSISTLTIQRTEQRDSAMYRCASSKSEGAGYEQYFGPGTRLTVT.

The chain combines TRBV2 with TRBJ1-5; no clear D. This CDR3 comprises 15 residues. The V gene lost 6 bases and the J gene lost 7 bases, with 19 bases spanning the gap. CDR1 SNHLY and CDR2 FYNNEI come from the germline V gene. DNA of the CDR3: TGTGCCAGCAGGAAAGAGGGTTTACCGGACCAGCCCCAGCATTTT. It is translated as CASRKEGLPDQPQHF.

V and J are TRBV5-1 and TRBJ2-7, with a weak D call TRBD1 (6 bases). The V and J ends lost 4 bases and 2 bases respectively, with 16 bases between them. The CDR3 spans 15 residues. Looked up from germline, CDR1 is SGHRS and CDR2 is YFSETQ. CDR3 amino acids: CASSPVLDSAYEQYF. The CDR3 region has the DNA TGCGCCAGCAGCCCGGTGTTGGACAGTGCCTACGAGCAGTACTTC.

The gene calls are TRBV11-3 and TRBJ2-3; D call uncertain. Germline lookup yields CDR1 SGHNT and CDR2 YENEEA. Trimming shortened V by 2 bases and J by 2 bases, and 5 bases separated the two germline ends. CDR3 size: 13 residues. CDR3 region: CASSLLNTDTQYF. The CDR3 bases are TGTGCCAGCAGCTTATTAAACACAGATACGCAGTATTTT. Full variable domain (missing parts from reference TRBV11-3 and TRBJ2-3): EAGVVQSPRYKIIEKKQPVAFWCNPISGHNTLYWYLQNLGQGPELLIRYENEEAVDDSQLPKDRFSAERLKGVDSTLKIQPAELGDSAVYLCASSLLNTDTQYFGPGTRLTVL.

The table lists this clone with a count of one. This chain uses TRBV7-6 with TRBJ2-7; D call uncertain. This CDR3 comprises 12 residues. V was trimmed by 6 bases and J by 3 bases, leaving 9 bases between them. The V gene's germline CDR1 is SGHVS and CDR2 FNYEAQ. Here the CDR3 reads CASSDELYEQYF. The CDR3 DNA is TGTGCCAGCAGTGATGAGCTCTACGAGCAGTACTTC.

The chain uses TRBV19 and TRBJ2-3, with D possibly being TRBD2 (6 bases). Trimming shortened V by 4 bases and J by 0 bases, and 11 bases separated the two germline ends. The length of the CDR3 is 15 residues. Germline V gene data show CDR1 as LNHDA and CDR2 as SQIVND (reference sequence). CDR3 DNA: TGTGCCAGTAGTACGGATAGCGGTAGCACAGATACGCAGTATTTT. It translates to CASSTDSGSTDTQYF.

The table lists this clone with a count of one. Additional DNA sequences in this sample encode the identical CDR3. The chain has TRBV5-1 and TRBJ2-5; 11 bases are a match to TRBD1. The V and J ends lost 3 bases and 5 bases, in that order; junction bases with no gene match: 6. The CDR3 extends over 15 amino acids. Germline lookup yields CDR1 SGHRS and CDR2 YFSETQ. The CDR3 DNA reads as TGCGCCAGCAGCTCAGGACAGGGGGCAGGGGAGACCCAGTACTTC. It yields the protein CASSSGQGAGETQYF.

The rearrangement joins TRBV5-6 to TRBJ2-7; D is undetermined. Germline V CDR1 and CDR2: SGHDT, YYEEEE. The V and J ends lost 1 base and 3 bases respectively, with 14 bases between them. The CDR3 extends over 15 amino acids. CDR3 nucleotides: TGTGCCAGCAGCTTGCGGTGGACGGACCTCTACGAGCAGTACTTC. Its translation is CASSLRWTDLYEQYF.

This chain joins TRBV6-6 and TRBJ1-5; the D gene is possibly TRBD1 (6 bases). V was cut by 6 bases and J by 4 bases, with 13 bases left in between. Germline V lookup: CDR1 MNHNY, CDR2 SVGAGI (reference sequence). CDR3 length: 14 residues. The CDR3 region has the DNA TGTGCCAGCAGGTATGATACAGGGAATCAGCCCCAGCATTTT. It yields the protein CASRYDTGNQPQHF.

The genes are TRBV18 and TRBJ2-3; 8 bases agree with TRBD2. The J segment lost 3 bases and the V segment lost 2 bases, leaving 10 bases of the junction unmatched. The CDR3 runs to 17 residues. The V gene's germline CDR1 is KGHSH and CDR2 LQKENI. The CDR3 DNA follows: TGTGCCAGCTCACCAAGAACGACTAGCGCAGCAACAGATACGCAGTATTTT. This gives the protein CASSPRTTSAATDTQYF.